The sequence of this TCR beta chain was determined in a study of T cell changes during pregnancy in multiple sclerosis. Clones were read by immunoSEQ multiplex PCR, and TCRdb kept only the in-frame ones, dropping some. The data hold some 49,000 clones, with around nine tenths observed a single time. Source: CD4+ T cells from peripheral blood mononuclear cells, taken in the second trimester of pregnancy. This sequence was found in a female donor in good health, enrolled as a control in a pregnancy study.

CDR3 DNA sequence: TGCGCCAGCAGCCAGCAGACAGGCGGAAACACCATATATTTT. It translates to CASSQQTGGNTIYF. The V call is TRBV4-3, the J call TRBJ1-3; TRBD1 might be the D (6 bases). Germline lookup yields CDR1 LGHNA and CDR2 YSLEER. The CDR3 is made up of 14 amino acids. V was shortened by 3 bases and J by 4 bases, with 10 bases between the two germline ends.